Only one count was recorded for the clone carrying this T cell receptor beta chain. Clones were read by immunoSEQ multiplex PCR, and TCRdb kept only the in-frame ones, dropping some. This repertoire shows approximately 260,000 clones, around 83% found once; its top ten account for roughly a tenth. The data belong to a study of blood T cell repertoires in COVID-19. Germline CDR1 reads SGHTA; CDR2 reads FQGNSA. V dropped 2 bases and J dropped 7 bases, with 11 bases sitting between them. The CDR3 totals 14 residues. The sequence was obtained from a woman over 75 with acute or convalescent COVID-19. The rearrangement joins TRBV7-2 to TRBJ1-4; D is perhaps TRBD1 (5 bases). Material for sequencing was peripheral blood. The CDR3: CASSLSQGGEKLFF. CDR3 sequence (DNA): TGTGCCAGCAGCTTAAGCCAGGGTGGTGAAAAACTGTTTTTT.